Described below is a single T cell receptor beta chain sequence and its context. The antigen is unknown. The data belong to a study of CD8 T cell repertoires and HIV-1 epitope variants. Study information: Controls were a CMV, EBV and flu pool, Ebola AY9, and no peptide.

The assay was immunoSEQ multiplex PCR, and TCRdb's table has in-frame clones only and misses some. The table includes several thousand clones, roughly 61% detected once. The ends were cut back, 0 bases at V and 0 bases at J, with 14 bases in the middle. Per germline, CDR1 LNHDA and CDR2 SQIVND (reference sequence). The CDR3 has 17 amino acids. The V call is TRBV19, the J call TRBJ1-1; D may be TRBD1 (6 bases). The clonotype was recovered from a male donor with HIV. The sample taken for sequencing was cultured CD8+ T cells derived from PBMCs. CDR3 sequence: CASSIDVTGTMNTEAFF. The CDR3 nucleotides are TGTGCCAGTAGTATAGACGTTACCGGGACAATGAACACTGAAGCTTTCTTT.